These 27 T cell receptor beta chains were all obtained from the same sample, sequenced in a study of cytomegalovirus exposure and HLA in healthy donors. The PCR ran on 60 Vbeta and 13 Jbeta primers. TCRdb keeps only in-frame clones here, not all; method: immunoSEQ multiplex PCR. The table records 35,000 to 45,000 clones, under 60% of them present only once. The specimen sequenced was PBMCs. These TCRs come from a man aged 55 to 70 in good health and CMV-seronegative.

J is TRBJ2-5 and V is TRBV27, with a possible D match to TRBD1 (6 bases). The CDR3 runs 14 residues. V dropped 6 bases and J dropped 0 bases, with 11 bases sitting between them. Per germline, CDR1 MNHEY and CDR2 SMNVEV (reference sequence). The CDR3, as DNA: TGTGCCAGCAGCGAGGGACACAACCAAGAGACCCAGTACTTC. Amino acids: CASSEGHNQETQYF.

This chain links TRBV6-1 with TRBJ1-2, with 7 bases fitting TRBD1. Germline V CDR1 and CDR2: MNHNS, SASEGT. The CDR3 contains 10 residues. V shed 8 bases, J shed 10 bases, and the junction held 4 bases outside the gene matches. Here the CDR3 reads CASRDRSYTF. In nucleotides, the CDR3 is TGTGCCAGCCGGGACAGATCCTACACCTTC.

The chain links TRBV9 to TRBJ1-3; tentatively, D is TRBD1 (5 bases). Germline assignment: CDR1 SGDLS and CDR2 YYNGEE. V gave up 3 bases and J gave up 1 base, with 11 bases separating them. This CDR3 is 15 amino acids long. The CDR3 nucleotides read TGTGCCAGCAGCGCGGCCGGGGGTTCTGGAAACACCATATATTTT. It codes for CASSAAGGSGNTIYF.

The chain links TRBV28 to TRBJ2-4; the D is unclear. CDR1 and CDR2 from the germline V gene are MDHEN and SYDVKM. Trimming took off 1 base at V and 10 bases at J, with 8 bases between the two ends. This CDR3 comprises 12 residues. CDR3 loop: CASSLSSGIQYF. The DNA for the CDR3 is TGTGCCAGCAGTTTATCTAGTGGGATTCAGTACTTC.

The CDR3 sequence: CASRDRAYSNQPQHF. The CDR3 DNA follows: TGTGCCAGCAGGGACAGGGCTTATAGCAATCAGCCCCAGCATTTT. V is TRBV6-5 and J is TRBJ1-5; TRBD1 matches 8 bases. From germline, CDR1 is MNHEY and CDR2 SVGAGI. The CDR3 loop spans 15 amino acids. The J segment lost 0 bases and the V segment lost 6 bases, leaving 4 bases of the junction unmatched.

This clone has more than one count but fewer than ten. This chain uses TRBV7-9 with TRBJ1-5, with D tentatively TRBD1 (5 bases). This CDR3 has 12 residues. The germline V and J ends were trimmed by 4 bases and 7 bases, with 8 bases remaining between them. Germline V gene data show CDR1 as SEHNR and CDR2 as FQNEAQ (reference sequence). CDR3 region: CASSSDSQPQHF. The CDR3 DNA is TGTGCCAGCAGCTCCGACAGCCAGCCCCAGCATTTT. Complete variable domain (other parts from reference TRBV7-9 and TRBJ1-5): DTGVSQNPRHKITKRGQNVTFRCDPISEHNRLYWYRQTLGQGPEFLTYFQNEAQLEKSRLLSDRFSAERPKGSFSTLEIQRTEQGDSAMYLCASSSDSQPQHFGDGTRLSIL.

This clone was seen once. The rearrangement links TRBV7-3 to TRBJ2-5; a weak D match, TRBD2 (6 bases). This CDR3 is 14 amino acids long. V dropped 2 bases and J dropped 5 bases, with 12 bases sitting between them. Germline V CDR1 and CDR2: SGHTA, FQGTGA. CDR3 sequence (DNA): TGTGCCAGCAGCTTAGGACCCGGAGGGGAGACCCAGTACTTC. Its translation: CASSLGPGGETQYF.

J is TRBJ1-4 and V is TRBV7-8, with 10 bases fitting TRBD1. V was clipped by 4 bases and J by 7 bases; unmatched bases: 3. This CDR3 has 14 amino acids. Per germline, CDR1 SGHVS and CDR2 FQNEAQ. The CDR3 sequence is CASSSDRGFEKLFF. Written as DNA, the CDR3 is TGTGCCAGCAGCTCGGACAGGGGGTTTGAAAAACTGTTTTTT.

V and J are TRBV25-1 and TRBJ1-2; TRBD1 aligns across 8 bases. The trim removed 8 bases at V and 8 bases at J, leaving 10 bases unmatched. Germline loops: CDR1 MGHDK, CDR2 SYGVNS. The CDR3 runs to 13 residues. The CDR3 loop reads CASQDRARGGYTF. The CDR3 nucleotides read TGTGCCAGCCAGGACAGGGCGAGGGGAGGCTACACCTTC.

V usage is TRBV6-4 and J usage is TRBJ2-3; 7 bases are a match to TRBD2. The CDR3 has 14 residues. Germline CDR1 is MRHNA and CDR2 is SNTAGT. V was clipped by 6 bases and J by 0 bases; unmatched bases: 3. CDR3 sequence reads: CASSRSGSTDTQYF. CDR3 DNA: TGTGCCAGCAGCCGTAGCGGGAGCACAGATACGCAGTATTTT.

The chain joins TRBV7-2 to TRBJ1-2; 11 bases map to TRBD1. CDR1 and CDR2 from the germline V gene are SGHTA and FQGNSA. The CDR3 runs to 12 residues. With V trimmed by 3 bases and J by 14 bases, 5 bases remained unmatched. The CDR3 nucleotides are TGTGCCAGCAGCTTGGGACAGGGGGGATATACCTTC. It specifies CASSLGQGGYTF.

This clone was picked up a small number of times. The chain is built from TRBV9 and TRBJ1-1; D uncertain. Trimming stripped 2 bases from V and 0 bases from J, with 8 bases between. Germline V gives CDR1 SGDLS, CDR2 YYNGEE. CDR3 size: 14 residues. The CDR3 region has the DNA TGTGCCAGCAGCGTTCTGCCGGTGAACACTGAAGCTTTCTTT. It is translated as CASSVLPVNTEAFF.

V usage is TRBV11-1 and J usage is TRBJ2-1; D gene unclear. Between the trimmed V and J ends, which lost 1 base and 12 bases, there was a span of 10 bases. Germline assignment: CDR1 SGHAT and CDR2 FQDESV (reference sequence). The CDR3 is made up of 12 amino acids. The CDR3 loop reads CASSLGPPGQFF. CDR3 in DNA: TGTGCCAGCAGCTTAGGACCCCCGGGGCAGTTCTTC.

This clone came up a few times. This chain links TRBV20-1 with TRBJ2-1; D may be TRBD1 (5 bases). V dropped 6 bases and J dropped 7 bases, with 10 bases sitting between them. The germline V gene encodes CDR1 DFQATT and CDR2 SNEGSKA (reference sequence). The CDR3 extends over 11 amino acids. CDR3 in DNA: TGCAGTGCCCAAGGGGTGAATGAGCAGTTCTTC. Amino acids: CSAQGVNEQFF.

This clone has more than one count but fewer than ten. The CDR3 protein is CASSRSGTYEQYF. Here the CDR3 DNA reads TGTGCCAGCAGCCGTAGCGGGACCTACGAGCAGTACTTC. The chain is built from TRBV7-8 and TRBJ2-7; TRBD2 agrees at 8 bases. Per germline, CDR1 SGHVS and CDR2 FQNEAQ. After removal of 5 bases from V and 2 bases from J, the junction contained 2 bases not matched to a gene. This CDR3 is 13 amino acids long.

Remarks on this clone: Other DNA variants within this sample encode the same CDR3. In DNA, the CDR3 is TGCGCCAGCAGTCGACTAGCCGGCGAGACCCAGTACTTC. The encoded protein is CASSRLAGETQYF. The chain recombines TRBV4-1 with TRBJ2-5; TRBD2 agrees at 7 bases. This CDR3 region has 13 residues. Germline-derived CDR1 and CDR2 are MGHRA and YSYEKL. Trimming took 6 bases from V and 5 from J; bases not matched to a gene: 6.

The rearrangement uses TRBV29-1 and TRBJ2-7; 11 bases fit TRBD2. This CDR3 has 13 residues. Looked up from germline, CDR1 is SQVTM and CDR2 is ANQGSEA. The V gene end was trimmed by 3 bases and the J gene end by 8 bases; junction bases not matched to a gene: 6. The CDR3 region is CSVEQLAGDKQYF. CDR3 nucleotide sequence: TGCAGCGTTGAGCAACTAGCGGGAGATAAGCAGTACTTC.

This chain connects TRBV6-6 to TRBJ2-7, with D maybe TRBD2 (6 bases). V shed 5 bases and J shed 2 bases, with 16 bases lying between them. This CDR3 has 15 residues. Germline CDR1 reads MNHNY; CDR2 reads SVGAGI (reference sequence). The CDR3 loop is CASSGDLALTYEQYF. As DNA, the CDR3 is TGTGCCAGCAGTGGGGACCTAGCGCTTACCTACGAGCAGTACTTC.

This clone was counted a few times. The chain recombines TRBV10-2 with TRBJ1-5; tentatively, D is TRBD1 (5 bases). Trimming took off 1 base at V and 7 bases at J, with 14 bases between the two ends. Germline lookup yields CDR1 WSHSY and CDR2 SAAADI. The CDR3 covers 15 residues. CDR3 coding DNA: TGCGCCAGCAGTGAGTATACAGCAGGGAACCAGCCCCAGCATTTT. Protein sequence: CASSEYTAGNQPQHF.

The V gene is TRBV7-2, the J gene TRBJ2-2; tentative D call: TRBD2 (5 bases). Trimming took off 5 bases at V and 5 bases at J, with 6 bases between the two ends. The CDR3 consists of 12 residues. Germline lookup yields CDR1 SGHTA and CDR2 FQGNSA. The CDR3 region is CASSQRTGELFF. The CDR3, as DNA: TGTGCCAGCAGCCAGCGGACCGGGGAGCTGTTTTTT.

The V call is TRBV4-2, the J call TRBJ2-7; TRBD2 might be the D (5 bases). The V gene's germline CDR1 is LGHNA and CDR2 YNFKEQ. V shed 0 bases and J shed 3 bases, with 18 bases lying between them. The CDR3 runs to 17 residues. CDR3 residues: CASSQESGSEGSYEQYF. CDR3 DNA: TGTGCCAGCAGCCAAGAATCTGGGAGCGAAGGGAGCTACGAGCAGTACTTC.

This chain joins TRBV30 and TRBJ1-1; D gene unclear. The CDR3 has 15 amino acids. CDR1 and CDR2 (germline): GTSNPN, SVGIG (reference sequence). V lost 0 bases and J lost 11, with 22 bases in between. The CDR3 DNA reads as TGTGCCTGGAGTGTACAAGGACTCTCCTCCCCAAGTGCTTTCTTT. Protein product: CAWSVQGLSSPSAFF.

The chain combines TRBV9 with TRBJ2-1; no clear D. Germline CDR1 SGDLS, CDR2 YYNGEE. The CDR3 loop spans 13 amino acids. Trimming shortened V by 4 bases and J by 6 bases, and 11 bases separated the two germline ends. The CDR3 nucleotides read TGTGCCAGCAGCTTCGACTTGGGCAATGAGCAGTTCTTC. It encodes CASSFDLGNEQFF. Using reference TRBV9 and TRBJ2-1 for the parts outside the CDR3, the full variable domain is DSGVTQTPKHLITATGQRVTLRCSPRSGDLSVYWYQQSLDQGLQFLIQYYNGEERAKGNILERFSAQQFPDLHSELNLSSLELGDSALYFCASSFDLGNEQFFGPGTRLTVL.

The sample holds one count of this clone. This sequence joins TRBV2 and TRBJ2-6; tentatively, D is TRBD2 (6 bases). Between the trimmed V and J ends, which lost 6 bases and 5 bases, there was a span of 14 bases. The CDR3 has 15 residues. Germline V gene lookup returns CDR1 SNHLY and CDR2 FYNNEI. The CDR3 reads CASRSGGFRANVLTF. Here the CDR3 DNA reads TGTGCCAGCAGGAGTGGGGGGTTTCGGGCCAACGTCCTGACTTTC.

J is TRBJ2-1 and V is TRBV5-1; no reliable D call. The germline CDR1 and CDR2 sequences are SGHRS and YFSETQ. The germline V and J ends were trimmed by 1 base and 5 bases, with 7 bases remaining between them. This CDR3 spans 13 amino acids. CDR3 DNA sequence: TGCGCCAGCAGCTTGTCATCGGACAATGAGCAGTTCTTC. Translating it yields CASSLSSDNEQFF.

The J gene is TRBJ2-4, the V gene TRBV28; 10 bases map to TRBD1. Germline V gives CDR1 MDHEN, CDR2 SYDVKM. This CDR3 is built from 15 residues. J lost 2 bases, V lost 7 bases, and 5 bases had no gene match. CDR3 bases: TGTGCCAGCACTCCGGGACAGGGGTCCAAAAACATTCAGTACTTC. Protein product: CASTPGQGSKNIQYF.

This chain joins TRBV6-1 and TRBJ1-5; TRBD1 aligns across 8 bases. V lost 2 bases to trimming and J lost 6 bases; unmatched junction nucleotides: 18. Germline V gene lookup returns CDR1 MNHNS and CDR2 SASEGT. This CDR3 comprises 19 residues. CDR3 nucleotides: TGTGCCAGCAGTGAAAAGCTTCCCAGGGGGCTCGGTCCGTTTCAGCCCCAGCATTTT. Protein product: CASSEKLPRGLGPFQPQHF.